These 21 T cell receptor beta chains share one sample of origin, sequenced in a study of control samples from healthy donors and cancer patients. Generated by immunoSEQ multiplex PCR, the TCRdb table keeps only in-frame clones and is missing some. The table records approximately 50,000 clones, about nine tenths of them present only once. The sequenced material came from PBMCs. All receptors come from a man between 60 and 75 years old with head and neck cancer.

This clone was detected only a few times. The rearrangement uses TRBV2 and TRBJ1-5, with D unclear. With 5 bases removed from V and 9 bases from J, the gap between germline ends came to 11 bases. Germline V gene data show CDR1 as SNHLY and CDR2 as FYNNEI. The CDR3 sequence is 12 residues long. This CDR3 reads CASSYSIRPQHF. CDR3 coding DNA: TGTGCCAGCAGTTACAGTATTAGGCCCCAGCATTTT.

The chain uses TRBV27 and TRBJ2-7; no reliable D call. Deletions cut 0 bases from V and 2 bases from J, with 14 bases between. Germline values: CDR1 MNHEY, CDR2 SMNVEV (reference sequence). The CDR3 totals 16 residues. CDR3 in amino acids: CASSLSILTRAYEQYF. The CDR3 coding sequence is TGTGCCAGCAGTTTATCGATCTTGACAAGGGCCTACGAGCAGTACTTC.

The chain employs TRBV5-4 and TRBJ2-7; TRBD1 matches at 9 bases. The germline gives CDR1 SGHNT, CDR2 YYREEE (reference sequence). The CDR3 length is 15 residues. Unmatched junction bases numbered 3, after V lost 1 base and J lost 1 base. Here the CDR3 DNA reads TGTGCCAGCAGCTTGTTACAGGGGGCATCCTACGAGCAGTACTTC. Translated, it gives CASSLLQGASYEQYF.

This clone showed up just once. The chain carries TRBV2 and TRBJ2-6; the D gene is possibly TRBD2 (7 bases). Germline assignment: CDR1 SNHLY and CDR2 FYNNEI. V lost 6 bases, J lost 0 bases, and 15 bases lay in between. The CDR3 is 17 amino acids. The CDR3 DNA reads TGTGCCAGCAGGGGGGGGCGGATCAGCTCTGGGGCCAACGTCCTGACTTTC. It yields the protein CASRGGRISSGANVLTF. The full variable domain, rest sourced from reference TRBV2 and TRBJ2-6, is EPEVTQTPSHQVTQMGQEVILRCVPISNHLYFYWYRQILGQKVEFLVSFYNNEISEKSEIFDDQFSVERPDGSNFTLKIRSTKLEDSAMYFCASRGGRISSGANVLTFGAGSRLTVL.

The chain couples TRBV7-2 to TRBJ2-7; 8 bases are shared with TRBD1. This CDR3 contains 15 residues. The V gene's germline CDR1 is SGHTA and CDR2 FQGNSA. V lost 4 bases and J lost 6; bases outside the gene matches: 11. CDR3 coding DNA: TGTGCCAGCAGCTCGGTCGGACAGGGAGTGGGCGAGCAGTACTTC. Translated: CASSSVGQGVGEQYF.

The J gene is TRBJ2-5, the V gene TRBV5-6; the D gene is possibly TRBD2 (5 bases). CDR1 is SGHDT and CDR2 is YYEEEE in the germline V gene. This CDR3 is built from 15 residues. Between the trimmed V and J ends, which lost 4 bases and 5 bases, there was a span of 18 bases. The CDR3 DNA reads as TGTGCCAGCAGCGTCCTATTTCGGGGTCGGGAGACCCAGTACTTC. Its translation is CASSVLFRGRETQYF.

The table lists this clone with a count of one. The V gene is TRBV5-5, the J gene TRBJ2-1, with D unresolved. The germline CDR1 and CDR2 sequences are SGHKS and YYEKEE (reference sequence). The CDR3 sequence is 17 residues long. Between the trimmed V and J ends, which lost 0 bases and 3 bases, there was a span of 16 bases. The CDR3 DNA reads TGTGCCAGCAGCTTGGGCCCCTCTACCGGGTACTACAATGAGCAGTTCTTC. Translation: CASSLGPSTGYYNEQFF.

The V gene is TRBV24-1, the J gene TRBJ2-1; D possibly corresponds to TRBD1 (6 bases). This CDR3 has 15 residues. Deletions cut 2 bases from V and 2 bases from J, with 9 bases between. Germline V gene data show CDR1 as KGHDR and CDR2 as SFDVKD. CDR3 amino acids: CATSDWNRAYNEQFF. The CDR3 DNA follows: TGTGCCACCAGTGATTGGAACAGGGCCTACAATGAGCAGTTCTTC.

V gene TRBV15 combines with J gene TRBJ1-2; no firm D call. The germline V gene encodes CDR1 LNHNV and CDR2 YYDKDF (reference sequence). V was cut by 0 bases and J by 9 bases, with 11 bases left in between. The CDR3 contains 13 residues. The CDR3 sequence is CATSRDGLSSYTF. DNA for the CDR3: TGTGCCACCAGCAGAGACGGGTTGAGTAGCTACACCTTC.

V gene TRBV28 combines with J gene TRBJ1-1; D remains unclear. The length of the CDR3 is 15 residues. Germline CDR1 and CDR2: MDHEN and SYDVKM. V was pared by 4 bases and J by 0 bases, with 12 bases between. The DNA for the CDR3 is TGTGCCAGCAGTTCGGCAGGTAATATGAACACTGAAGCTTTCTTT. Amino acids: CASSSAGNMNTEAFF. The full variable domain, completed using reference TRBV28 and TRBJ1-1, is DVKVTQSSRYLVKRTGEKVFLECVQDMDHENMFWYRQDPGLGLRLIYFSYDVKMKEKGDIPEGYSVSREKKERFSLILESASTNQTSMYLCASSSAGNMNTEAFFGQGTRLTVV.

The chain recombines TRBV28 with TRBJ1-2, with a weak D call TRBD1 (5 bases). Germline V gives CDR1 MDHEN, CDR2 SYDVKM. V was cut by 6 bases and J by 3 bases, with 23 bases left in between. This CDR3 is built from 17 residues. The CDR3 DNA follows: TGTGCCAGCAGCCAACCTGGACGAAGGGGAGGTGACTATGGCTACACCTTC. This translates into CASSQPGRRGGDYGYTF.

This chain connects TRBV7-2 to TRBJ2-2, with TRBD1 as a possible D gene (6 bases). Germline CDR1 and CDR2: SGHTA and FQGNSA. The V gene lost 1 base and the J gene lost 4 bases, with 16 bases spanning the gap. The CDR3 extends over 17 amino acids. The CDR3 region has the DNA TGTGCCAGCAGCTTAGGGGCGGACAGACTTACCACCGGGGAGCTGTTTTTT. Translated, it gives CASSLGADRLTTGELFF.

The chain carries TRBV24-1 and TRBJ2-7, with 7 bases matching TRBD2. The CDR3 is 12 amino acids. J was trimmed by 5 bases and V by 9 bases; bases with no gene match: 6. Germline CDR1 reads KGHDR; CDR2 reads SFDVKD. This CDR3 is CATAPGRDEQYF. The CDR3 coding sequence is TGTGCCACCGCCCCGGGGAGGGACGAGCAGTACTTC.

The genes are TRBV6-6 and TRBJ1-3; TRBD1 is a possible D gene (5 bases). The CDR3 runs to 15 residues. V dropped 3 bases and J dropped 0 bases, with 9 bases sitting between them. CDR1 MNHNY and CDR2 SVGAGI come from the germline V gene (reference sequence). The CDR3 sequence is CASSYGGTSGNTIYF. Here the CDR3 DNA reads TGTGCCAGCAGTTATGGAGGGACCTCTGGAAACACCATATATTTT.

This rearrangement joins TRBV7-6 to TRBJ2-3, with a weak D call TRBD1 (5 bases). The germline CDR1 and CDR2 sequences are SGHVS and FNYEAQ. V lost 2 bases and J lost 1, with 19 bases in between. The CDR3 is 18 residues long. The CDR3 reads CASSLRGAYDLGTDTQYF. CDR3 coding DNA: TGTGCCAGCAGCTTACGTGGGGCCTACGATCTGGGCACAGATACGCAGTATTTT.

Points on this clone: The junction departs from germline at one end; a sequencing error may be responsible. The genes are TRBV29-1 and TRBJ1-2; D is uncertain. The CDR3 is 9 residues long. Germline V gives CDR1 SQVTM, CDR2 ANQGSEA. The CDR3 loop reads CSVDTGRSF. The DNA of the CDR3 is TGCAGCGTTGATACCGGGAGGTCCTTC.

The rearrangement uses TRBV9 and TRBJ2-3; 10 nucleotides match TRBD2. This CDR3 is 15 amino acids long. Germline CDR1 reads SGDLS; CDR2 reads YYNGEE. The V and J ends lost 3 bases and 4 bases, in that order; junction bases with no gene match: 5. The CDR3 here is CASSARTSGSDTQYF. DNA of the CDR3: TGTGCCAGCAGCGCCAGGACTAGCGGTTCAGATACGCAGTATTTT. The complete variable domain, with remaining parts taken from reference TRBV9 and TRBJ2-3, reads DSGVTQTPKHLITATGQRVTLRCSPRSGDLSVYWYQQSLDQGLQFLIQYYNGEERAKGNILERFSAQQFPDLHSELNLSSLELGDSALYFCASSARTSGSDTQYFGPGTRLTVL.

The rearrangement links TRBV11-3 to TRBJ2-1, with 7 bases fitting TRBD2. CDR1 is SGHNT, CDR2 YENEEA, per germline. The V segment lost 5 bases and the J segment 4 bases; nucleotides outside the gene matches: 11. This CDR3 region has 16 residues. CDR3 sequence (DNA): TGTGCCAGCAGCAAGGGCGGGCGGGGGATTTACAATGAGCAGTTCTTC. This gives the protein CASSKGGRGIYNEQFF.

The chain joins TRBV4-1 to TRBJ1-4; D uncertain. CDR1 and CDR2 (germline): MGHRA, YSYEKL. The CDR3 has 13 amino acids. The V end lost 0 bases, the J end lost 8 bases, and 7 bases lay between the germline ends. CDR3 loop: CASSQDPGEKLFF. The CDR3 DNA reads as TGCGCCAGCAGCCAAGATCCTGGGGAAAAACTGTTTTTT.

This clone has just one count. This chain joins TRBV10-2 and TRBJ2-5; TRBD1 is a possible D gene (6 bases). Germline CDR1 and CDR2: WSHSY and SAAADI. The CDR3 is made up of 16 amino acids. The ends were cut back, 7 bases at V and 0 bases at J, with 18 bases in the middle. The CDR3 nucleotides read TGCGCCAGCAAAAACACAGGGTCTCCCTACCAAGAGACCCAGTACTTC. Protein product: CASKNTGSPYQETQYF.

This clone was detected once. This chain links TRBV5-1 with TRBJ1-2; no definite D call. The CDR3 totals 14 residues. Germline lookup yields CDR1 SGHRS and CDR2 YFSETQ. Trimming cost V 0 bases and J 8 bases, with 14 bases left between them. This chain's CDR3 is CASSLDTRPEGYTF. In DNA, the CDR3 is TGCGCCAGCAGCTTGGATACGAGACCGGAGGGCTACACCTTC.